A selection of T cell receptor beta chains follows, all from one sample in a study of early T cells in non-severe SARS-CoV-2 infection. TCRdb independently ran MiXCR on the 5' RACE reads; one entry per CDR3 protein. The sample shows roughly 38,000 distinct CDR3 sequences, almost 6% of them seen only once. The sample taken for sequencing was whole blood. These receptors were obtained from an adult who was a healthcare worker with PCR-confirmed SARS-CoV-2 infection or an uninfected control (not recorded which). CDR3s include the opening cysteine and the closing phenylalanine or tryptophan. A D gene is named only where the DNA matches it firmly. Some rows have no size entry. The others give once, few or many, or a class for an expanded clone.

D gene,clone size,J gene,V gene,CDR3 DNA,CDR3 protein
.,many,TRBJ2-3,TRBV7-3,TGTGCCAGCAGCTTAAGGAGGGCAGATACGCAGTATTTT,CASSLRRADTQYF
.,many,TRBJ2-7,TRBV9,TGTGCCAGCAGCGTAACTGGAGCAGGGAACTCCTACGAGCAGTACTTC,CASSVTGAGNSYEQYF
.,.,TRBJ2-7,TRBV29-1,TGCAGCGTGGGAATCCCCGCGAGCGAGCAGTACTTC,CSVGIPASEQYF
TRBD2,many,TRBJ2-1,TRBV7-6,TGTGCCAGCAGCCCCATAGCGGGAGTTGAGCAGTTCTTC,CASSPIAGVEQFF
TRBD1,many,TRBJ1-3,TRBV12-3/TRBV12-4,TGTGCCAGCAGTGAGACAGGGTTTGGAAACACCATATATTTT,CASSETGFGNTIYF
.,many,TRBJ2-7,TRBV5-4,TGTGCCAGCAGCTTGGACTTCTCCTACGAGCAGTACTTC,CASSLDFSYEQYF
.,few,TRBJ1-5,TRBV20-1,TGCAGTGTCCAAGGGGGTTTAAGCAATCAGCCCCAGCATTTT,CSVQGGLSNQPQHF
.,.,TRBJ1-3,TRBV14,TGTGCCAGCAGCCAAGAAATGGGCCGGGGGCGAGACACCATATATTTT,CASSQEMGRGRDTIYF
.,many,TRBJ1-6,TRBV10-3,TGTGCCATCAGTGATGGAGGGAACCTCCACTTT,CAISDGGNLHF
.,many,TRBJ1-5,TRBV4-1,TGCGCCAGCAGATTGGACGGCGGGGGCAATCAGCCCCAGCATTTT,CASRLDGGGNQPQHF
.,many,TRBJ1-5,TRBV24-1,TGTGCCACCAGTAGGGATCATAGCAATCAGCCCCAGCATTTT,CATSRDHSNQPQHF
.,many,TRBJ2-7,TRBV11-2,TGTGCCAGCAGCAACGTGGGGGCCACCTCCTACGAGCAGTACTTC,CASSNVGATSYEQYF
.,medium-sized,TRBJ1-5,TRBV12-3/TRBV12-4,TGTGCCAGCAGTCAGGGTCGCAGTCAGCCCCAGCATTTT,CASSQGRSQPQHF
.,many,TRBJ2-2,TRBV24-1,TGTGCCACCAGTGCCCTACCGGGAACGGAGCCCGGGGAGCTGTTTTTT,CATSALPGTEPGELFF
.,many,TRBJ1-2,TRBV10-3,TGTGCCATCAGTGAGGGTCAGGTCTACACCTTC,CAISEGQVYTF
.,many,TRBJ1-1,TRBV6-6,TGTGCCAGCAGTCTCGACAGGAACACTGAAGCTTTCTTT,CASSLDRNTEAFF
TRBD1,.,TRBJ2-7,TRBV14,TGTGCCAGCAGCCAAGATGGGACAGCTTCCCTCTACGAGCAGTACTTC,CASSQDGTASLYEQYF
TRBD1,.,TRBJ1-1,TRBV10-3,TGTGCCATCAGAGGGACAGCCATGAACACTGAAGCTTTCTTT,CAIRGTAMNTEAFF
.,many,TRBJ1-6,TRBV6-5,TGTGCCAGCAGCTCCTATAATTCACCCCTCCACTTT,CASSSYNSPLHF
.,many,TRBJ2-4,TRBV5-5,TGTGCCAGCAGCTTGGCAGACATTCAGTACTTC,CASSLADIQYF
.,many,TRBJ2-3,TRBV9,TGTGCCAGCAGCGTAGAGGTTGTCCCCGTGGATACGCAGTATTTT,CASSVEVVPVDTQYF
TRBD2,.,TRBJ2-3,TRBV19,TGTGCCAGTAGTAAACTAGCGGGACTAGATACGCAGTATTTT,CASSKLAGLDTQYF
.,many,TRBJ2-7,TRBV11-2,TGTGCCAGCAGCTTATTCTCGGGACACGAGCAGTACTTC,CASSLFSGHEQYF
TRBD2,many,TRBJ2-7,TRBV6-5,TGTGCCAGCAGCACTAGCGGGGGGTCCTACGAGCAGTACTTC,CASSTSGGSYEQYF
TRBD2,many,TRBJ2-5,TRBV6-1,TGTGCCAGCAGTCCTGATAGCGGGAGTGGAGAGACCCAGTACTTC,CASSPDSGSGETQYF
TRBD1,many,TRBJ2-3,TRBV11-3,TGTGCCAGCAGCTTAGTGGCCACCGGGACAGGGTACGAAGATACGCAGTATTTT,CASSLVATGTGYEDTQYF
.,many,TRBJ2-5,TRBV7-6,TGTGCCAGCAGCTTAGGGGCGGAGACCCAGTACTTC,CASSLGAETQYF
TRBD1,many,TRBJ1-2,TRBV7-8,TGTGCCAGCAGCCCATCCGGGACAGCTAACTATGGCTACACCTTC,CASSPSGTANYGYTF
.,many,TRBJ1-3,TRBV30,TGTGCCTGGAAAAGATCTGGAAACACCATATATTTT,CAWKRSGNTIYF
.,many,TRBJ1-5,TRBV28,TGTGCCAGCAGTTTAACGGGCCAGCCCCAGCATTTT,CASSLTGQPQHF
TRBD2,few,TRBJ2-3,TRBV10-3,TGTGCCATCAAGCGGGCAAGCGGGAGAAGCGTTAAGGCAGATACGCAGTATTTT,CAIKRASGRSVKADTQYF
TRBD1,medium-sized,TRBJ2-3,TRBV12-3/TRBV12-4,TGTGCCAGCAGACGACAGGGGGGAGGCACAGATACGCAGTATTTT,CASRRQGGGTDTQYF
.,many,TRBJ2-1,TRBV7-9,TGTGCCAGCAGCCACAATGAGCAGTTCTTC,CASSHNEQFF
.,few,TRBJ2-7,TRBV5-1,TGCGCCAGCAGCATCGGGCCAACAGGAGGCGGGTACGAGCAGTACTTC,CASSIGPTGGGYEQYF
TRBD1,few,TRBJ2-1,TRBV19,TGTGCCAGTAGTATGGACAGGTACTCCTACAATGAGCAGTTCTTC,CASSMDRYSYNEQFF
.,many,TRBJ1-1,TRBV2,TGTGCCACTTTGAAGAACACTGAAGCTTTCTTT,CATLKNTEAFF
TRBD1,many,TRBJ1-4,TRBV4-1,TGCGCCAGCAGCCAACATCCCGCCAGGGGGCCTGGAAAACTGTTTTTT,CASSQHPARGPGKLFF
TRBD2,many,TRBJ2-7,TRBV30,TGTGCCTGGGCCGGGACTAGCGGATACTACGAGCAGTACTTC,CAWAGTSGYYEQYF
TRBD1,.,TRBJ2-2,TRBV7-9,TGTGCCAGCAGCTTAGGACAGGGTACCACCGGAGAGCTGTTTTTT,CASSLGQGTTGELFF
.,few,TRBJ1-4,TRBV4-2,TGTGCCAGCAGCCAAGGATCAGGGCCCCCCGAAAAACTGTTTTTT,CASSQGSGPPEKLFF
.,many,TRBJ2-1,TRBV30,TGTGCCTGGAGTAGTCGTGCCATCGAGCAGTTCTTC,CAWSSRAIEQFF
TRBD2,many,TRBJ2-1,TRBV9,TGTGCCAGCAGCCCCGAGGGGACTAGCGGTTACAATGAGCAGTTCTTC,CASSPEGTSGYNEQFF
.,many,TRBJ2-7,TRBV20-1,TGCAGTGCTGAGGGGGAGAGGGCTCCCTACGAGCAGTACTTC,CSAEGERAPYEQYF
TRBD1,.,TRBJ2-2,TRBV7-9,TGTGCCAGCAGCCGGCGGACAGGGAGGACCGGGGAGCTGTTTTTT,CASSRRTGRTGELFF
TRBD2,few,TRBJ2-1,TRBV7-2,TGTGCCAGCAGCTCCGGACTAGCGGGCGCCTTGGGGGAGCAGTTCTTC,CASSSGLAGALGEQFF
.,many,TRBJ2-3,TRBV20-1,TGCAGTGCCCCAGGGGCTAGCAAGCGCACAGATACGCAGTATTTT,CSAPGASKRTDTQYF
TRBD2,many,TRBJ2-2,TRBV19,TGTGCCAGTAGTATGACTAGCGTAGCCGGGGAGCTGTTTTTT,CASSMTSVAGELFF
.,few,TRBJ2-1,TRBV15,TGTGCCACCAGCAGACCCGGGGGATCCTACAATGAGCAGTTCTTC,CATSRPGGSYNEQFF
.,many,TRBJ2-5,TRBV6-1,TGTGCCAGCAGTGAGCAAAGGGGAAGCGAGACCCAGTACTTC,CASSEQRGSETQYF
.,many,TRBJ2-6,TRBV18,TGTGCCAGCTCACTCGACTCTGGGGCCAACGTCCTGACTTTC,CASSLDSGANVLTF
.,many,TRBJ1-1,TRBV5-1,TGCGCCAGCAGTTCCCTTATGAACACTGAAGCTTTCTTT,CASSSLMNTEAFF
.,many,TRBJ2-7,TRBV7-2,TGTGCCAGCAGCCCTACAGGGCCTTACGAGCAGTACTTC,CASSPTGPYEQYF
.,many,TRBJ2-1,TRBV12-3/TRBV12-4,TGTGCCAGCCAGGGGGAGGGCTACAATGAGCAGTTCTTC,CASQGEGYNEQFF
.,.,TRBJ1-2,TRBV12-3/TRBV12-4,TGTGCCAGCAGCCAGGGCCCCACCTCCTATGGCTACACCTTC,CASSQGPTSYGYTF
.,many,TRBJ2-7,TRBV5-1,TGCGCCAGCAGCTTGGAGGACAGAACGATCTACGAGCAGTACTTC,CASSLEDRTIYEQYF
.,.,TRBJ2-1,TRBV6-2/TRBV6-3,TGTGCCAGCACAGGGGCAGTAGCTGAGCAGTTCTTC,CASTGAVAEQFF
.,many,TRBJ1-6,TRBV7-2,TGTGCCAGCAGCTTAAGGGAAGGGACAAAATTTACCGATTCACCCCTCCACTTT,CASSLREGTKFTDSPLHF
TRBD1,many,TRBJ1-1,TRBV11-2,TGTGCCAGCAGCAAAGGGACAGCGAACACTGAAGCTTTCTTT,CASSKGTANTEAFF
.,many,TRBJ2-1,TRBV12-3/TRBV12-4,TGTGCCAGCAATGAACCGGGACAAGGCTACAATGAGCAGTTCTTC,CASNEPGQGYNEQFF
.,many,TRBJ2-7,TRBV21-1,TGTGCCACCCACTACGAGCAGTACTTC,CATHYEQYF